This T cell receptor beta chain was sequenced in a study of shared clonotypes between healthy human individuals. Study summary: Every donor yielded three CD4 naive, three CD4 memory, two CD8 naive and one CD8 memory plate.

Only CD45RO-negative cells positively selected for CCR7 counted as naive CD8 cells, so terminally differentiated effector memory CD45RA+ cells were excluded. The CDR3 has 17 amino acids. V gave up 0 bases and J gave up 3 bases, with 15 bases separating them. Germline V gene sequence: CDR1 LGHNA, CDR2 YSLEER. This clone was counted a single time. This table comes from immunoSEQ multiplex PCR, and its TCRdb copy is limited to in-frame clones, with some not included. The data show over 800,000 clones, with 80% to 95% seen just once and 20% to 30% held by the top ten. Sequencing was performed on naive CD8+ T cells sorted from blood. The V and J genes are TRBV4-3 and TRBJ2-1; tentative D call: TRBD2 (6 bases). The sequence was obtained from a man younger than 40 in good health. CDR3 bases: TGCGCCAGCAGCCAAGAAGGTAGCGGATATGACTACAATGAGCAGTTCTTC. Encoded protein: CASSQEGSGYDYNEQFF.